Below, one TCR beta chain is given with its context. This clonotype was recorded a few times. Its antigen is currently not known. No base-level quality is on record; no much larger clone is a single base apart. These data belong to a study of CD8 T cells in ankylosing spondylitis (TCRdb year 2017). The study in broad terms: To find TCR variants linked to disease, the study profiled T cell receptor beta repertoires in ankylosing spondylitis patients and healthy donors. The full study cohort was made up of about 25 ankylosing spondylitis patients and roughly 100 healthy donors. Peripheral blood was sampled, and synovial fluid was also collected from ankylosing spondylitis patients. Beyond this particular receptor, the publication reports: A TCR beta motif of several highly homologous amino acid variants appeared characteristic of blood from ankylosing spondylitis patients. Significant enrichment of the disease-linked clones was reported in matched synovial fluid samples from ankylosing spondylitis patients. The disease-linked clones had a CD8+ phenotype and were found at relatively low frequencies in peripheral blood. Some of the motif variants had been reported before in the synovial fluid and blood of reactive arthritis patients, a finding that suggests common disease-initiation mechanisms.

There are 20 amino acids in the CDR3, from cysteine to phenylalanine inclusive. CDR3 DNA only is kept here, 60 bases in frame from base 1. The germline V gene encodes CDR1 MGHRA and CDR2 YSYEKL. V is cut back by 0 bases and J by 2 bases, with 13 bases in the junction unmatched. The sample was run on an Illumina HiSeq 2500. Quantitative 5'-RACE with molecular barcodes was the method used to prepare the TCR beta libraries. The published analysis was carried out like this. Disease-linked TCR variants were identified with a new computational method built on a probabilistic model of VDJ rearrangement. TCRdb itself trimmed the public reads at Q25 with fastp, ran MiXCR and retained productive beta chains. Rows matching on CDR3 protein sequence are summarized as one entry with the most common DNA and genes. The V and J calls and clone size are TCRdb's, not the authors'. The sample table shows about 540,000 distinct CDR3 sequences, and roughly 13% are seen once. Of the sample, almost 7% falls within the top ten clones.

The chain is encoded by TRBV4-1 joined to TRBJ2-3; 11 bases in the junction line up with TRBD2. Sample: blood, either unsorted or a sorted T cell fraction (not recorded which). The clonotype was recovered from a male donor with ankylosing spondylitis. The nucleotides read TGCGCCAGCAGCCAAGATAGACAGGCTAGCGGGAGGTGGAACACAGATACGCAGTATTTT. Its coded protein is CASSQDRQASGRWNTDTQYF.